The 15 T cell receptor beta chains reported below all come from one sample, sequenced in a study of blood T cell repertoires in COVID-19 (dated by TCRdb to 2020 to 2021). Library construction relied on the immunoSEQ multiplex PCR assay. The table was pulled from immuneACCESS by TCRdb, which kept in-frame rearrangements only. Such tables lose some clones; where checked, under half of the loss comes from unresolved V genes, and the rest has no known cause. The sample table records roughly 150,000 clones; roughly nine tenths of these occur just once. The top ten clonotypes cover 15% of the sample. Sequencing input: peripheral blood. All receptors come from a woman aged 35 to 49 with acute or convalescent COVID-19.

The chain employs TRBV30 and TRBJ2-7, with a weak D call TRBD1 (5 bases). The CDR3 loop spans 14 amino acids. Germline values: CDR1 GTSNPN, CDR2 SVGIG (reference sequence). V was trimmed by 2 bases and J by 5 bases, leaving 16 bases between them. CDR3 loop: CAWSRGRVVDEQYF. In DNA, the CDR3 is TGTGCCTGGAGTAGGGGAAGGGTGGTGGACGAGCAGTACTTC.

The rearrangement links TRBV27 to TRBJ1-3, with 9 bases lining up with TRBD1. Looked up from germline, CDR1 is MNHEY and CDR2 is SMNVEV (reference sequence). Germline trimming cut 6 bases from V and 2 bases from J; bases unmatched to any gene: 2. The CDR3 consists of 14 residues. The CDR3 sequence: CASRRTGAGNTIYF. The CDR3 DNA reads as TGTGCCAGCAGGCGGACAGGGGCTGGAAACACCATATATTTT.

The chain joins TRBV12-5 to TRBJ2-5; TRBD2 matches at 9 bases. The CDR3 is 17 amino acids. Germline V gene sequence: CDR1 LGHNT, CDR2 FRNRAP. The junction had 10 bases not matched to a gene; V was cut back by 4 bases and J by 1 base. This CDR3 is CASGSPQGLASQETQYF. The DNA for the CDR3 is TGTGCTAGTGGTTCTCCCCAGGGACTAGCTAGCCAAGAGACCCAGTACTTC. The variable domain in full, with the rest retrieved from reference TRBV12-5 and TRBJ2-5, is DARVTQTPRHKVTEMGQEVTMRCQPILGHNTVFWYRQTMMQGLELLAYFRNRAPLDDSGMPKDRFSAEMPDATLATLKIQPSEPRDSAVYFCASGSPQGLASQETQYFGPGTRLLVL.

This clone has a single count. The V gene is TRBV11-1, the J gene TRBJ2-2, with TRBD1 matching over 8 bases. V shed 4 bases, J shed 10 bases, and the junction held 5 bases outside the gene matches. Germline V CDR1 and CDR2: SGHAT, FQDESV (reference sequence). The CDR3 has 13 residues. CDR3 DNA: TGTGCCAGCAGCTCTCAGGGGGCTACGGAGCTGTTTTTT. Translating it yields CASSSQGATELFF.

The V gene is TRBV15, the J gene TRBJ1-1; D is unresolved. V dropped 6 bases and J dropped 0 bases, with 11 bases sitting between them. The CDR3 runs to 14 residues. The V gene's germline CDR1 is LNHNV and CDR2 YYDKDF (reference sequence). This CDR3 is CATRADIMNTEAFF. In nucleotides, the CDR3 is TGTGCCACCAGGGCTGATATCATGAACACTGAAGCTTTCTTT.

V gene TRBV13 combines with J gene TRBJ2-3; 8 nucleotides line up with TRBD2. The CDR3 consists of 18 residues. V lost 2 bases, J lost 4 bases, and 14 bases stayed unmatched. Germline CDR1 and CDR2: PRHDT and FYEKMQ (reference sequence). CDR3: CASSLSDLRRGESDTQYF. CDR3 DNA: TGTGCCAGCAGCTTAAGCGATCTCCGGCGGGGGGAGTCAGATACGCAGTATTTT.

This sequence joins TRBV14 and TRBJ1-2; tentatively, D is TRBD1 (5 bases). V shed 4 bases and J shed 6 bases, with 15 bases lying between them. Germline V gene lookup returns CDR1 SGHDN and CDR2 FVKESK. This CDR3 spans 14 amino acids. The DNA of the CDR3 is TGTGCCAGCAGCCCCCTAACAGGCGTTCATGGCTACACCTTC. It specifies CASSPLTGVHGYTF.

V is TRBV16 and J is TRBJ1-2; 7 positions agree with TRBD1. CDR1 KGHSY and CDR2 FQNENV come from the germline V gene. The CDR3 sequence is 15 residues long. J lost 8 bases, V lost 0 bases, and 9 bases had no gene match. The CDR3 DNA follows: TGTGCCAGCAGCCAATCGATGGCAGGGGGTCTCGGCTACACCTTC. Protein: CASSQSMAGGLGYTF.

The chain recombines TRBV7-2 with TRBJ1-5; D gene uncertain. The CDR3 contains 15 residues. The V gene lost 1 base and the J gene lost 6 bases, with 13 bases spanning the gap. Germline V lookup: CDR1 SGHTA, CDR2 FQGNSA. CDR3 nucleotide sequence: TGTGCCAGCAGCTTAGATCGGGGATGGGGTCAGCCCCAGCATTTT. It yields the protein CASSLDRGWGQPQHF.

The genes are TRBV2 and TRBJ1-2, with D unresolved. The ends were cut back, 1 base at V and 8 bases at J, with 11 bases in the middle. Per germline, CDR1 SNHLY and CDR2 FYNNEI. This CDR3 region has 13 residues. CDR3 nucleotides: TGTGCCAGCAGTGAAGGGCGTTCGGGGGGCTACACCTTC. The encoded protein is CASSEGRSGGYTF. Full variable domain (remainder filled in from reference TRBV2 and TRBJ1-2): EPEVTQTPSHQVTQMGQEVILRCVPISNHLYFYWYRQILGQKVEFLVSFYNNEISEKSEIFDDQFSVERPDGSNFTLKIRSTKLEDSAMYFCASSEGRSGGYTFGSGTRLTVV.

V gene TRBV5-5 combines with J gene TRBJ2-7, with D tentatively TRBD2 (5 bases). Germline-derived CDR1 and CDR2 are SGHKS and YYEKEE (reference sequence). The V end was cut by 3 bases, the J end by 2 bases, with 12 bases between. This CDR3 is built from 14 residues. This CDR3 reads CASSSAATTYEQYF. The DNA for the CDR3 is TGTGCCAGCAGCTCAGCGGCAACGACCTACGAGCAGTACTTC.

The chain is built from TRBV5-8 and TRBJ1-6, with a possible D match to TRBD1 (5 bases). There are 15 residues in the CDR3. Germline CDR1 reads SGHTS; CDR2 reads YDEGEE. V was pared by 2 bases and J by 11 bases, with 17 bases between. The CDR3 sequence is CASSFQPGGVTPLHF. Here the CDR3 DNA reads TGTGCCAGCAGCTTCCAACCCGGGGGTGTGACACCCCTCCACTTT.

The CDR3 is CASSPSPTDTQYF. CDR3 DNA: TGTGCCAGCAGCCCAAGCCCCACAGATACGCAGTATTTT. The chain combines TRBV7-3 with TRBJ2-3, with D hard to call. The CDR3 runs 13 residues. Germline V lookup: CDR1 SGHTA, CDR2 FQGTGA. Trimming removed 5 bases from V and 2 bases from J, with 8 bases in between.

The chain employs TRBV7-8 and TRBJ2-1; 10 positions match TRBD2. CDR1 SGHVS and CDR2 FQNEAQ come from the germline V gene. The J segment lost 8 bases and the V segment lost 7 bases, leaving 14 bases of the junction unmatched. The CDR3 spans 16 residues. The chain's CDR3 is CASNSWASGSADEQFF. Written as DNA, the CDR3 is TGTGCCAGCAACTCCTGGGCTAGCGGGAGCGCGGATGAGCAGTTCTTC.

This sequence joins TRBV2 and TRBJ1-2; 9 nucleotides agree with TRBD1. Germline V gene lookup returns CDR1 SNHLY and CDR2 FYNNEI. J lost 7 bases, V lost 5 bases, and 5 bases had no gene match. The CDR3 length is 13 residues. CDR3: CASSRTGEGGYTF. CDR3 DNA sequence: TGTGCCAGCAGTCGGACAGGGGAGGGTGGCTACACCTTC.